Detailed here is one T cell receptor (beta chain). Its antigen is currently unknown. The data stem from a study of T cell repertoires in cytomegalovirus infection. Study-level information: TCR beta signatures that were public indicated CMV infection and matching HLA type. General study points: CMV-specific HLA-C-restricted TCR beta clonotypes dominated the ex vivo response. The study identified carriers of CMV plus the relevant HLA from cumulative public TCR beta family frequency.

TCRdb analysed the reads with MiXCR anew, one entry per CDR3 protein. Of 600,000 to 800,000 distinct CDR3 sequences listed, 20% to 25% are singletons. The CDR3 covers 16 residues. The V and J ends lost 3 bases and 1 base respectively, with 15 bases between them. Germline V CDR1 and CDR2: SGHDN, FVKESK. This TCR derives from a human donor in good health (CMV status not recorded). Some clones in this sample may be carry-over from other donors' samples. V usage is TRBV14 and J usage is TRBJ1-2, with D possibly matching TRBD1 (5 bases). Sequenced input: CD8+ T cells from PBMCs. In DNA form, the CDR3 reads TGTGCCAGCAGCCACGGTCCAGGGCTTGATAACTATGGCTACACCTTC. Translation: CASSHGPGLDNYGYTF. Full variable domain (missing parts from reference TRBV14 and TRBJ1-2): EAGVTQFPSHSVIEKGQTVTLRCDPISGHDNLYWYRRVMGKEIKFLLHFVKESKQDESGMPNNRFLAERTGGTYSTLKVQPAELEDSGVYFCASSHGPGLDNYGYTFGSGTRLTVV.